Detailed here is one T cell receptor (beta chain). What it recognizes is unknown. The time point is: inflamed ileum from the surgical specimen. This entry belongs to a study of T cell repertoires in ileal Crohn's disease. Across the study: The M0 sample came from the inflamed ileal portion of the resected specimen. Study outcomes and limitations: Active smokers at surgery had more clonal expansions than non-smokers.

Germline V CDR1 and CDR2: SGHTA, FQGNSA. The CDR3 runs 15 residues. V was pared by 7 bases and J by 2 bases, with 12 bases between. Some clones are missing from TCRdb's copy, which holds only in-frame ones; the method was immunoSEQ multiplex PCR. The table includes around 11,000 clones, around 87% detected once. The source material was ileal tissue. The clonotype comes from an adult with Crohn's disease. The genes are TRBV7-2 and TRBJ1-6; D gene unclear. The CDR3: CASNSWEAYNSPLHF. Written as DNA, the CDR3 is TGTGCCAGCAACTCTTGGGAGGCCTATAATTCACCCCTCCACTTT.